Listed here is a single TCR beta chain. The target antigen is unknown. These data are taken from a study of graft-versus-host responses after intestinal transplantation. Germline V lookup: CDR1 MNHNS, CDR2 SASEGT. The length of the CDR3 is 15 residues. Trimming removed 5 bases from V and 7 bases from J; junction bases left unmatched: 11. The method was immunoSEQ multiplex PCR; TCRdb's version includes in-frame clones alone and lacks a portion of them. The sample contains roughly 90,000 clones, 88% of which appear only once. The clonotype originates from a human donor who was the organ donor for an intestinal transplant. This chain connects TRBV6-1 to TRBJ1-5; 7 bases are shared with TRBD1. Sequencing was performed on unstimulated CD4+ T cells sorted from spleen or lymph node cells, taken before transplant. CDR3 amino acids: CASSPATGPPQPQHF. The DNA for the CDR3 is TGTGCCAGCAGTCCCGCGACAGGGCCCCCGCAGCCCCAGCATTTT.